This is a list of T cell receptor beta chains from one sample in a study of human T cells and chemical hapten exposure. Each CDR3 protein is one row after TCRdb ran MiXCR on the RACE reads. This sample has 180,000 or so distinct CDR3 sequences, with roughly 14% found just once. This specimen was whole blood, taken in connection with sensitization to the hapten diphenylcyclopropenone (DPC). All receptors come from a young woman with alopecia areata. Some clones in this sample may be carry-over from other donors' samples. Each CDR3 is given with its conserved first and last residue. D genes are given only for firm matches. Some rows have no size entry. The others give once, few or many, or a class for an expanded clone.

CDR3 DNA: TGTGCCAGCAATAAGCAGCCCGGAGCGGGGGCCGGGGAGCTGTTTTTT
CDR3 protein: CASNKQPGAGAGELFF
D gene: TRBD2
clone size: NA
J gene: TRBJ2-2
V gene: TRBV5-5

CDR3 DNA: TGCAGCGGAGTCCGTGGCACCGGGGAGCTGTTTTTT
CDR3 protein: CSGVRGTGELFF
D gene: NA
clone size: NA
J gene: TRBJ2-2
V gene: TRBV29-1

CDR3 DNA: TGTGCCAGCAGTCTCTCGCTGGCGGGGAACTACGAGCAGTACTTC
CDR3 protein: CASSLSLAGNYEQYF
D gene: NA
clone size: few
J gene: TRBJ2-7
V gene: TRBV27

CDR3 DNA: TGTGCCAGCGGTCCCCGCAGGGTTCAAGAGACCCAGTACTTC
CDR3 protein: CASGPRRVQETQYF
D gene: NA
clone size: few
J gene: TRBJ2-5
V gene: TRBV28

CDR3 DNA: TGTGCCAGCACCTTTGGCGGGACCTTTACCGGGGAGCTGTTTTTT
CDR3 protein: CASTFGGTFTGELFF
D gene: NA
clone size: NA
J gene: TRBJ2-2
V gene: TRBV28

CDR3 DNA: TGTGCCAGCAGCCGCCGTGCTAGCGGGGGGATCTACAATGAGCAGTTCTTC
CDR3 protein: CASSRRASGGIYNEQFF
D gene: TRBD2
clone size: many
J gene: TRBJ2-1
V gene: TRBV12-3/TRBV12-4

CDR3 DNA: TGTGCCAGCAGCCCTACCGGGGGGCTTAACACTGAAGCTTTCTTT
CDR3 protein: CASSPTGGLNTEAFF
D gene: NA
clone size: many
J gene: TRBJ1-1
V gene: TRBV12-3/TRBV12-4

CDR3 DNA: TGCAGTGCTAGAGGGGACAGTGGCATGGGCTACACCTTC
CDR3 protein: CSARGDSGMGYTF
D gene: TRBD1
clone size: NA
J gene: TRBJ1-2
V gene: TRBV20-1

CDR3 DNA: TGTGCCATCAGCGGGGACGGTGCTGAAAAACTGTTTTTT
CDR3 protein: CAISGDGAEKLFF
D gene: NA
clone size: many
J gene: TRBJ1-4
V gene: TRBV10-3

CDR3 DNA: TGTGCCAGCAAGGGCCCCAGCTCCTACAATGAGCAGTTCTTC
CDR3 protein: CASKGPSSYNEQFF
D gene: NA
clone size: NA
J gene: TRBJ2-1
V gene: TRBV7-2

CDR3 DNA: TGTGCCAGCAGCTTAGGGGGGACAGGGGAATCACCCCTCCACTTT
CDR3 protein: CASSLGGTGESPLHF
D gene: TRBD1
clone size: many
J gene: TRBJ1-6
V gene: TRBV7-9

CDR3 DNA: TGTGCCAGCAGCCATGGAAGTATGGGGACAGGGTCCTACGAGCAGTACTTC
CDR3 protein: CASSHGSMGTGSYEQYF
D gene: TRBD1
clone size: medium-sized
J gene: TRBJ2-7
V gene: TRBV3-1

CDR3 DNA: TGTGCCAGCAGTTTGTTCGGGACAGCTGTAGAGACCCAGTACTTC
CDR3 protein: CASSLFGTAVETQYF
D gene: TRBD1
clone size: few
J gene: TRBJ2-5
V gene: TRBV28

CDR3 DNA: TGTGCCAGCACCCGGCTCGCGAATTCACCCCTCCACTTT
CDR3 protein: CASTRLANSPLHF
D gene: NA
clone size: NA
J gene: TRBJ1-6
V gene: TRBV28

CDR3 DNA: TGTGCCAGCAGCTTAGGGACTAGCGGGGGGGCCCCGGAGACCCAGTACTTC
CDR3 protein: CASSLGTSGGAPETQYF
D gene: TRBD2
clone size: few
J gene: TRBJ2-5
V gene: TRBV7-2

CDR3 DNA: TGTGCCAGCAGCCCGGGTCGGTCTAGCGAAACCTACGAGCAGTACTTC
CDR3 protein: CASSPGRSSETYEQYF
D gene: NA
clone size: many
J gene: TRBJ2-7
V gene: TRBV7-9

CDR3 DNA: TGCAGTGCTAGAGACGAGCGGGGGGGCGTCGATGAGCAGTTCTTC
CDR3 protein: CSARDERGGVDEQFF
D gene: TRBD2
clone size: NA
J gene: TRBJ2-1
V gene: TRBV20-1

CDR3 DNA: TGTGCCAGCAGCCAACCAGGGAAGGCCACCGGGGAGCTGTTTTTT
CDR3 protein: CASSQPGKATGELFF
D gene: NA
clone size: NA
J gene: TRBJ2-2
V gene: TRBV5-6

CDR3 DNA: TGTGCAAGTCGCTCGCGGGGGCCTAATGAAAAACTGTTTTTT
CDR3 protein: CASRSRGPNEKLFF
D gene: NA
clone size: few
J gene: TRBJ1-4
V gene: TRBV12-2

CDR3 DNA: TGTGCCAGCAGCTTTCCATTGACGGGGAAAGAAGAGACCCAGTACTTC
CDR3 protein: CASSFPLTGKEETQYF
D gene: NA
clone size: NA
J gene: TRBJ2-5
V gene: TRBV7-2

CDR3 DNA: TGTGCCAGCAGCTTAGCCCGACAGGAACGCTACGAGCAGTACTTC
CDR3 protein: CASSLARQERYEQYF
D gene: NA
clone size: NA
J gene: TRBJ2-7
V gene: TRBV7-9

CDR3 DNA: TGTGCCAGCAGCCAAGAGGCGGCGTTTTCACCCCTCCACTTT
CDR3 protein: CASSQEAAFSPLHF
D gene: NA
clone size: few
J gene: TRBJ1-6
V gene: TRBV14

CDR3 DNA: TGTGCCAGTTCAAGGGGGAATTCACCCCTCCACTTT
CDR3 protein: CASSRGNSPLHF
D gene: NA
clone size: many
J gene: TRBJ1-6
V gene: TRBV6-1